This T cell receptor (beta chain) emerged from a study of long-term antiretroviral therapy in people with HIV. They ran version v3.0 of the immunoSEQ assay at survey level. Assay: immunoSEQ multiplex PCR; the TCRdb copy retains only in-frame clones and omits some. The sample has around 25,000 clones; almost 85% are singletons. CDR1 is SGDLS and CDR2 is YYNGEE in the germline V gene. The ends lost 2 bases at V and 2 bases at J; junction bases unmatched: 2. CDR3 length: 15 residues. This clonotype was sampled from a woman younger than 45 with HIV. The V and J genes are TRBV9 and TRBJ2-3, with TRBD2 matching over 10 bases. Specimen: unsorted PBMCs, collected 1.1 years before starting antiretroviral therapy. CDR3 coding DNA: TGTGCCAGCAGCGTTAGCGGGGGGAACACAGATACGCAGTATTTT. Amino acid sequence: CASSVSGGNTDTQYF.